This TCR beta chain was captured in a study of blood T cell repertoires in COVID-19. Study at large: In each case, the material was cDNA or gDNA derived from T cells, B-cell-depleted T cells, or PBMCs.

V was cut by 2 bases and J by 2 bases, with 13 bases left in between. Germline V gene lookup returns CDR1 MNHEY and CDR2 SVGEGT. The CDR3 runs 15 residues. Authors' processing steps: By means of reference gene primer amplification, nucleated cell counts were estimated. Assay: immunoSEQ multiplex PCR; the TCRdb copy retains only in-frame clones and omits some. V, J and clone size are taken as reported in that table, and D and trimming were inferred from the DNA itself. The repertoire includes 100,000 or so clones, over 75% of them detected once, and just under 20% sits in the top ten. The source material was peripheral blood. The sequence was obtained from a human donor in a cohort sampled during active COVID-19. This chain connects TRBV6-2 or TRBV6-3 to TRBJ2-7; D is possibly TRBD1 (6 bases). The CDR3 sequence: CASSYGVGGTYEQYF. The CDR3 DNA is TGTGCCAGCAGTTACGGGGTAGGGGGAACCTACGAGCAGTACTTC.